This TCR beta chain is from a study of T cell responses to AZD1222 COVID-19 vaccine. Study-wide findings and caveats: Donors were mostly white British, more females; clonal diversity possibly underestimated.

The method was immunoSEQ multiplex PCR; TCRdb's version includes in-frame clones alone and lacks a portion of them. The sample lists 100,000 to 120,000 clones, roughly 89% occurring once. Germline V gene sequence: CDR1 SGHRS, CDR2 YFSETQ. This CDR3 is built from 14 residues. V was pared by 3 bases and J by 3 bases, with 9 bases between. To note about this clone: No antigen is known for it.

This clonotype originated in an adult who received the AZD1222 COVID-19 vaccine. V is TRBV5-1 and J is TRBJ2-2; TRBD2 is a possible D gene (5 bases). Source: peripheral blood, taken 28 days after the second AZD1222 dose. The CDR3 reads CASSWTGDTGELFF. The CDR3 DNA reads TGCGCCAGCAGCTGGACCGGGGACACCGGGGAGCTGTTTTTT.